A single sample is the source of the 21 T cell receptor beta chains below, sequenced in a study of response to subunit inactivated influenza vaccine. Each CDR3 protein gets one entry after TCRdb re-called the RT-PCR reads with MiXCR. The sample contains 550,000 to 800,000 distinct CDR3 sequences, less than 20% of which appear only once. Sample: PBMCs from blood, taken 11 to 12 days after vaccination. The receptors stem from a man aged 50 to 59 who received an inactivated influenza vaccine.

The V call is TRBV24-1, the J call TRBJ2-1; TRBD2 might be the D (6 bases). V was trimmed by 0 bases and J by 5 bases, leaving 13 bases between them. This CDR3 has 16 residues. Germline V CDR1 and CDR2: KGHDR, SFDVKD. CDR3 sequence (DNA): TGTGCCACCAGTGATTTGCGCTCCCCGGGGGACAATGAGCAGTTCTTC. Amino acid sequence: CATSDLRSPGDNEQFF.

The CDR3 coding sequence is TGTGCCATAGGGGGGCAACTACAGTACTTC. This gives the protein CAIGGQLQYF. The rearrangement joins TRBV10-3 to TRBJ2-7; D could derive from TRBD1 or TRBD2 (6 bases each). Trimming shortened V by 9 bases and J by 10 bases, and 13 bases separated the two germline ends. The CDR3 extends over 10 amino acids. The germline CDR1 and CDR2 sequences are ENHRY and SYGVKD.

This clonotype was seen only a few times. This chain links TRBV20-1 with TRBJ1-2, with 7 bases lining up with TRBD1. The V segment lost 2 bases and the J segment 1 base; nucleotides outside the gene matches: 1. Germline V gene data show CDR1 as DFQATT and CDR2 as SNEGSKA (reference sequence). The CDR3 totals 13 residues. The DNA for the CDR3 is TGCAGTGCTAGACACAGGGGTAACTATGGCTACACCTTC. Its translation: CSARHRGNYGYTF.

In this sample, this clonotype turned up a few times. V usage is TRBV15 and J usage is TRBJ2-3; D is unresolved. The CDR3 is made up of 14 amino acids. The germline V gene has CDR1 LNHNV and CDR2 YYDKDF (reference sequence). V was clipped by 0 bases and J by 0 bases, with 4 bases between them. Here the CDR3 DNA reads TGTGCCACCAGCAGAGATCCTAGCACAGATACGCAGTATTTT. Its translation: CATSRDPSTDTQYF. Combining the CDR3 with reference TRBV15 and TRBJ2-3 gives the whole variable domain DAMVIQNPRYQVTQFGKPVTLSCSQTLNHNVMYWYQQKSSQAPKLLFHYYDKDFNNEADTPDNFQSRRPNTSFCFLDIRSPGLGDTAMYLCATSRDPSTDTQYFGPGTRLTVL.

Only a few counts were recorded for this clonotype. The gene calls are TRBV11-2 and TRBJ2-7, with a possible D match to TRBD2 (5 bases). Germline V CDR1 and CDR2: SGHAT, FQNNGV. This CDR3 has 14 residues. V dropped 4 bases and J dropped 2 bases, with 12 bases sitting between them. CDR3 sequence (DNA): TGTGCCAGCAGCTCCCGGGGATTAACCTACGAGCAGTACTTC. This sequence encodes CASSSRGLTYEQYF.

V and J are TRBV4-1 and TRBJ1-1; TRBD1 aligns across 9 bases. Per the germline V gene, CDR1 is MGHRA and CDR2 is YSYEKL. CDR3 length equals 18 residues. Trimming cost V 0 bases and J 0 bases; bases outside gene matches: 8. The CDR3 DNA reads TGCGCCAGCAGCCAAGAGTTGGGACAGGGAGTCTTGAACACTGAAGCTTTCTTT. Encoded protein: CASSQELGQGVLNTEAFF.

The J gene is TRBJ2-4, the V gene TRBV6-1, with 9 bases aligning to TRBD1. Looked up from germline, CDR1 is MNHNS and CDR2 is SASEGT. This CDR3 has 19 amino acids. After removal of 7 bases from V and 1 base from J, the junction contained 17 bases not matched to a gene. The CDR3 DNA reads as TGTGCCAGCAAACATACCGGGACAGGGACCCTGATCGCCAAAAACATTCAGTACTTC. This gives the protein CASKHTGTGTLIAKNIQYF.

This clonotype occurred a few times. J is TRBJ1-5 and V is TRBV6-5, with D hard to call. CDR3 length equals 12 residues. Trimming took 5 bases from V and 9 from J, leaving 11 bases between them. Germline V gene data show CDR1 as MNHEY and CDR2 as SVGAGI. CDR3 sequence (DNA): TGTGCCAGCAGTCAGCTTCATGGGCCCCAGCATTTT. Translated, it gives CASSQLHGPQHF.

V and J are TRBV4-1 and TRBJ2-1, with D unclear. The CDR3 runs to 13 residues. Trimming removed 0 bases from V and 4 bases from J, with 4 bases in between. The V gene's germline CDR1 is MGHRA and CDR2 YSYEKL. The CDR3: CASSQEQYNEQFF. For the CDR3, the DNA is TGCGCCAGCAGCCAAGAACAGTACAATGAGCAGTTCTTC.

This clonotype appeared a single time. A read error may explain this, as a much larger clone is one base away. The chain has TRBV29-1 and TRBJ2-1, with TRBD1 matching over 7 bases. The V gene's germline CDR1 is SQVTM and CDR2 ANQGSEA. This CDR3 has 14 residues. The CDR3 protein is CRAGTGTVRNEQFF. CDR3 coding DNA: TGCAGAGCCGGTACTGGGACAGTTAGGAATGAGCAGTTCTTC.

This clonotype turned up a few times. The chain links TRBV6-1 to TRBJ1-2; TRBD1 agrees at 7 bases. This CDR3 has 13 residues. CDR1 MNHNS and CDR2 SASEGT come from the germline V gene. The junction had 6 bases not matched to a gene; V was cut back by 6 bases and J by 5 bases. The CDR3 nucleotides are TGTGCCAGCAGAGGAGGACAGGCGTATGGCTACACCTTC. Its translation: CASRGGQAYGYTF.

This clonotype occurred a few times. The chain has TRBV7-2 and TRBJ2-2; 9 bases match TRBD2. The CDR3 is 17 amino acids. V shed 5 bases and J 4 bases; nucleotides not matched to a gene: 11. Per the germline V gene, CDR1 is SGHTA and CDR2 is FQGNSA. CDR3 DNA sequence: TGTGCCAGCAGCGCTACCGGGACTAGCTTCTTCACCGGGGAGCTGTTTTTT. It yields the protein CASSATGTSFFTGELFF.

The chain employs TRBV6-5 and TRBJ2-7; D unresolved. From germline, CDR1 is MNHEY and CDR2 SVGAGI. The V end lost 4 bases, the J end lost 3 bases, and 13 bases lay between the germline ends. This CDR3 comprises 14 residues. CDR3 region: CASSSGTLNYEQYF. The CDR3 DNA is TGTGCCAGCAGTTCAGGTACTTTAAACTACGAGCAGTACTTC.

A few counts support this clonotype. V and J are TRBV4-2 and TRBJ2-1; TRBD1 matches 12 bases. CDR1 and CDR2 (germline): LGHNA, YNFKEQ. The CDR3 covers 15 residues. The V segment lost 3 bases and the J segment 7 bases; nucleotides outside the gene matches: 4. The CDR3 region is CASSHPGQGANEQFF. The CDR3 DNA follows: TGTGCCAGCAGCCACCCGGGACAGGGGGCGAATGAGCAGTTCTTC.

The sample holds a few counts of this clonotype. The CDR3 DNA reads as TGTGCCAGCAGCCCAGACCCGACAGCAAGTGAAGCTTTCTTT. Translating gives CASSPDPTASEAFF. The rearrangement joins TRBV3-1 to TRBJ1-1; TRBD1 is a possible D gene (5 bases). The CDR3 totals 14 residues. Trimming cost V 4 bases and J 7 bases, with 16 bases left between them. CDR1 LGHDT and CDR2 YNNKEL come from the germline V gene (reference sequence).

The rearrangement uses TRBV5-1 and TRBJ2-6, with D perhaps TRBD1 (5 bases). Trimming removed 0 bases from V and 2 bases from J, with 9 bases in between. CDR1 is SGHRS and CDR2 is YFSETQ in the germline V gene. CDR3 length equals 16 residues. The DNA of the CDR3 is TGCGCCAGCAGCTTGGAAGGGGCGCCTGGGGCCAACGTCCTGACTTTC. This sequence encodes CASSLEGAPGANVLTF.

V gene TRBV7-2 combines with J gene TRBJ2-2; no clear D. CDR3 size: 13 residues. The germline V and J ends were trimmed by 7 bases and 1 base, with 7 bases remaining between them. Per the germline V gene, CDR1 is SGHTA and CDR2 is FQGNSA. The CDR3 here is CASNQRNTGELFF. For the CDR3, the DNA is TGTGCCAGCAACCAGCGGAACACCGGGGAGCTGTTTTTT.

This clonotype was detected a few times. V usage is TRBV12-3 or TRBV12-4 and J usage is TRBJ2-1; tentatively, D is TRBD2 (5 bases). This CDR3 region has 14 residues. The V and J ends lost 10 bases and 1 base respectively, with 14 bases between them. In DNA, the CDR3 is TGTGCCATCATAGGGAGCTCTTCCTACAATGAGCAGTTCTTC. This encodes CAIIGSSSYNEQFF.

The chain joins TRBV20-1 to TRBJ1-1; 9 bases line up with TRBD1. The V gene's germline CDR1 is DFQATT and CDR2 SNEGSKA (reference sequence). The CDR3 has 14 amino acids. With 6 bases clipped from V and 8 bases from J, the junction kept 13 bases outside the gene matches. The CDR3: CSAAPGTGRREAFF. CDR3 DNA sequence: TGCAGTGCGGCCCCCGGGACAGGGCGGAGAGAAGCTTTCTTT.

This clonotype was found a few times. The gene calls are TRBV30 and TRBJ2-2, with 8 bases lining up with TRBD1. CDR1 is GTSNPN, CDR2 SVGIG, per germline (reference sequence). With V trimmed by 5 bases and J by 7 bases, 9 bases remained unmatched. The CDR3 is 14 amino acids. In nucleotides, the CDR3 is TGTGCCTGGGCGACAGGGGCTCGGATCGGGGAGCTGTTTTTT. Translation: CAWATGARIGELFF.

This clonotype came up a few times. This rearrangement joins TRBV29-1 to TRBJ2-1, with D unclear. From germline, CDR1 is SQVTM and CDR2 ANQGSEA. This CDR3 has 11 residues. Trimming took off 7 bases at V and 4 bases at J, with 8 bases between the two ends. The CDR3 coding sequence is TGCAGCGGCCTGGAGTACAATGAGCAGTTCTTC. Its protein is CSGLEYNEQFF.